These 26 T cell receptor beta chains originate from one sample sequenced in a study of shared T cell receptors in the human thymus. The table came from immunoSEQ multiplex PCR; TCRdb's copy has only in-frame clones and leaves some out. This sample has about 610,000 clones; approximately 90% occur once, and the top ten carry around 0.0099%. The sample also formed part of further work on human thymus T cells.

Source material: thymocytes. These receptors were obtained from a boy under three years old with a congenital heart defect.

The CDR3 here is CASSAIAVRLRYNEQFF. The CDR3 DNA reads TGCGCCAGCAGCGCGATCGCGGTCCGTTTGAGGTACAATGAGCAGTTCTTC. The rearrangement uses TRBV4-1 and TRBJ2-1; no firm D call. Germline CDR1 and CDR2: MGHRA and YSYEKL. V lost 5 bases and J 4 bases, leaving 21 bases between the germline ends. This CDR3 has 17 amino acids.

This chain connects TRBV13 to TRBJ2-5; tentative D call: TRBD2 (5 bases). The better agreement between TRBJ2-7 and the DNA end casts doubt on the J call. CDR1 PRHDT and CDR2 FYEKMQ come from the germline V gene (reference sequence). The CDR3 covers 16 residues. The CDR3 DNA follows: TGTGCCAGCAGCTCAGGACCGCACCTACGGGACTACGAGCAGTACTTC. It is translated as CASSSGPHLRDYEQYF.

This sequence joins TRBV5-6 and TRBJ2-3, with 8 bases fitting TRBD2. The V gene's germline CDR1 is SGHDT and CDR2 YYEEEE. The CDR3 extends over 18 amino acids. The trim removed 1 base at V and 4 bases at J, leaving 14 bases unmatched. CDR3 region: CASSLRCGGGRSADTQYF. The CDR3 DNA sequence: TGTGCCAGCAGCTTGAGGTGTGGCGGCGGGAGGAGCGCAGATACGCAGTATTTT.

In nucleotides, the CDR3 is TGTGCCAGCAGCTCCCCGAAAAGGGAGACAGGGTCGAACATTCAGTACTTC. This sequence encodes CASSSPKRETGSNIQYF. The chain recombines TRBV7-2 with TRBJ2-4; TRBD1 agrees at 7 bases. This CDR3 comprises 17 residues. Germline CDR1 SGHTA, CDR2 FQGNSA. The V segment lost 4 bases and the J segment 7 bases; nucleotides outside the gene matches: 16.

The rearrangement joins TRBV25-1 to TRBJ2-5; no firm D call. The CDR3 runs to 13 residues. The V end lost 1 base, the J end lost 4 bases, and 7 bases lay between the germline ends. The germline V gene has CDR1 MGHDK and CDR2 SYGVNS. The CDR3 region has the DNA TGTGCCAGCAGTGAATCGGTAAGAGAGACCCAGTACTTC. This translates into CASSESVRETQYF.

The chain combines TRBV28 with TRBJ2-7; the D gene is possibly TRBD2 (5 bases). The CDR3 is made up of 17 amino acids. Germline V CDR1 and CDR2: MDHEN, SYDVKM. V lost 3 bases and J lost 0, with 18 bases in between. The CDR3 region has the DNA TGTGCCAGCAGTTTGGGTCTTACCGGGATAAGCTCCTACGAGCAGTACTTC. This codes for CASSLGLTGISSYEQYF.

Here the CDR3 reads CASSQVLAGGSNEQFF. CDR3 DNA sequence: TGCGCCAGCAGCCAAGTTCTAGCGGGAGGGTCAAATGAGCAGTTCTTC. The chain has TRBV4-1 and TRBJ2-1; 12 bases are shared with TRBD2. The J segment lost 7 bases and the V segment lost 1 base, leaving 5 bases of the junction unmatched. Germline V gene data show CDR1 as MGHRA and CDR2 as YSYEKL. The CDR3 extends over 16 amino acids.

A single count supports this clone. This chain uses TRBV6-1 with TRBJ2-3; 7 bases are a match to TRBD1. The junction had 9 bases not matched to a gene; V was cut back by 4 bases and J by 2 bases. Germline V gives CDR1 MNHNS, CDR2 SASEGT. The CDR3 sequence is 16 residues long. CDR3 DNA sequence: TGTGCCAGCAGTGGGGACAGTGTCGACTTCACAGATACGCAGTATTTT. Protein product: CASSGDSVDFTDTQYF.

This clone has only one observation. The rearrangement joins TRBV2 to TRBJ2-2; D may be TRBD2 (6 bases). The CDR3 covers 17 residues. The germline gives CDR1 SNHLY, CDR2 FYNNEI. The V end was cut by 6 bases, the J end by 3 bases, with 20 bases between. In DNA form, the CDR3 reads TGTGCCAGCAGGACTGATAGCGGACGTCTAGACACCGGGGAGCTGTTTTTT. It encodes CASRTDSGRLDTGELFF.

The chain uses TRBV11-3 and TRBJ2-3; 7 bases are shared with TRBD2. Germline CDR1 reads SGHNT; CDR2 reads YENEEA. This CDR3 contains 15 residues. The J segment lost 2 bases and the V segment lost 3 bases, leaving 5 bases of the junction unmatched. Here the CDR3 reads CASSLGAGSTDTQYF. As DNA, the CDR3 is TGTGCCAGCAGCTTGGGAGCGGGATCCACAGATACGCAGTATTTT.

This clone was detected only once. The rearrangement uses TRBV5-6 and TRBJ2-2, with a weak D call TRBD2 (5 bases). Germline V lookup: CDR1 SGHDT, CDR2 YYEEEE. This CDR3 spans 16 amino acids. V was shortened by 1 base and J by 2 bases, with 12 bases between the two germline ends. The CDR3 is CASSLFLSGNTGELFF. The CDR3, as DNA: TGTGCCAGCAGCTTGTTCCTAAGCGGAAACACCGGGGAGCTGTTTTTT.

J is TRBJ1-2 and V is TRBV10-3; D might be TRBD1 (6 bases). The CDR3 loop spans 15 amino acids. Trimming took 0 bases from V and 4 from J, leaving 12 bases between them. CDR1 is ENHRY, CDR2 SYGVKD, per germline. CDR3 protein: CAISESGGAFYGYTF. The DNA of the CDR3 is TGTGCCATCAGTGAGTCCGGGGGGGCATTCTATGGCTACACCTTC.

The chain recombines TRBV19 with TRBJ1-3, with D hard to call. V shed 5 bases and J shed 5 bases, with 10 bases lying between them. Germline lookup yields CDR1 LNHDA and CDR2 SQIVND (reference sequence). CDR3 size: 13 residues. CDR3 in amino acids: CASSRVYRNTIYF. CDR3 DNA sequence: TGTGCCAGTAGTCGCGTCTATAGAAACACCATATATTTT. Full variable domain (rest looked up from reference TRBV19 and TRBJ1-3): DGGITQSPKYLFRKEGQNVTLSCEQNLNHDAMYWYRQDPGQGLRLIYYSQIVNDFQKGDIAEGYSVSREKKESFPLTVTSAQKNPTAFYLCASSRVYRNTIYFGEGSWLTVV.

The chain is built from TRBV5-8 and TRBJ2-7; 8 nucleotides align to TRBD2. The germline CDR1 and CDR2 sequences are SGHTS and YDEGEE. This CDR3 is built from 15 residues. The J segment lost 3 bases and the V segment lost 3 bases, leaving 8 bases of the junction unmatched. The CDR3 DNA sequence: TGTGCCAGCAGCTATGGAAGGCGGGAGGTCTACGAGCAGTACTTC. Translating gives CASSYGRREVYEQYF.

The V and J genes are TRBV7-9 and TRBJ2-1; 8 bases map to TRBD1. CDR3 size: 19 residues. Germline V gives CDR1 SEHNR, CDR2 FQNEAQ (reference sequence). J was trimmed by 6 bases and V by 3 bases; bases with no gene match: 19. CDR3 sequence (DNA): TGTGCCAGCAGCTTGCGCAATTACGTCAGGGGGCCGTGGGGCAATGAGCAGTTCTTC. It specifies CASSLRNYVRGPWGNEQFF. Full variable domain (remainder filled in from reference TRBV7-9 and TRBJ2-1): DTGVSQNPRHKITKRGQNVTFRCDPISEHNRLYWYRQTLGQGPEFLTYFQNEAQLEKSRLLSDRFSAERPKGSFSTLEIQRTEQGDSAMYLCASSLRNYVRGPWGNEQFFGPGTRLTVL.

V and J are TRBV7-8 and TRBJ2-7; 10 bases line up with TRBD1. The CDR3 spans 15 residues. The J segment lost 5 bases and the V segment lost 5 bases, leaving 9 bases of the junction unmatched. Germline V gene sequence: CDR1 SGHVS, CDR2 FQNEAQ. The CDR3 loop is CASSVWTGGRHEQYF. The DNA for the CDR3 is TGTGCCAGCAGCGTCTGGACAGGGGGACGCCACGAGCAGTACTTC. The full variable domain, its missing parts supplied by reference TRBV7-8 and TRBJ2-7, is GAGVSQSPRYKVAKRGQDVALRCDPISGHVSLFWYQQALGQGPEFLTYFQNEAQLDKSGLPSDRFFAERPEGSVSTLKIQRTQQEDSAVYLCASSVWTGGRHEQYFGPGTRLTVT.

This clone has a single count. The genes are TRBV15 and TRBJ2-7; tentative D call: TRBD1 (5 bases). The CDR3 is 13 residues long. Germline CDR1 and CDR2: LNHNV and YYDKDF (reference sequence). Trimming cost V 3 bases and J 2 bases, with 8 bases left between them. CDR3 in amino acids: CATSSGQAYEQYF. The CDR3 nucleotides are TGTGCCACCAGCAGCGGACAAGCCTACGAGCAGTACTTC.

The rearrangement joins TRBV28 to TRBJ2-4, with 9 bases fitting TRBD1. V was clipped by 6 bases and J by 0 bases; unmatched bases: 18. This CDR3 spans 20 amino acids. The V gene's germline CDR1 is MDHEN and CDR2 SYDVKM. The CDR3 spells CASRPPRDREVQIAKNIQYF. The CDR3 DNA sequence: TGTGCCAGCAGACCTCCCCGGGACAGGGAAGTACAAATAGCCAAAAACATTCAGTACTTC.

The rearrangement links TRBV27 to TRBJ2-7, with TRBD1 matching over 9 bases. V trimming: 1 base; J trimming: 4 bases; junction bases outside the gene matches: 5. The CDR3 runs 15 residues. Germline assignment: CDR1 MNHEY and CDR2 SMNVEV (reference sequence). CDR3 amino acids: CASSLLGTGKYEQYF. DNA of the CDR3: TGTGCCAGCAGTTTATTGGGGACAGGGAAGTACGAGCAGTACTTC.

CDR3 residues: CASSQEPRGAYEQYF. CDR3 DNA: TGCGCCAGCAGCCAAGAACCCAGGGGAGCGTACGAGCAGTACTTC. The V and J genes are TRBV4-3 and TRBJ2-7; D is perhaps TRBD1 (6 bases). Germline V gene sequence: CDR1 LGHNA, CDR2 YSLEER. The germline V and J ends were trimmed by 0 bases and 4 bases, with 13 bases remaining between them. The CDR3 runs 15 residues.

This chain joins TRBV4-3 and TRBJ1-2; D possibly corresponds to TRBD1 (6 bases). Trimming took 4 bases from V and 2 from J, leaving 8 bases between them. This CDR3 region has 13 residues. Germline loops: CDR1 LGHNA, CDR2 YSLEER. The CDR3 DNA reads TGCGCCAGCAGCCGAACAGGGAACTATGGCTACACCTTC. The encoded protein is CASSRTGNYGYTF.

The J gene is TRBJ2-3, the V gene TRBV16; D is ambiguous. CDR1 and CDR2 (germline): KGHSY, FQNENV. This CDR3 contains 19 residues. V gave up 0 bases and J gave up 2 bases, with 21 bases separating them. The CDR3 reads CASSQSDAPRSSITDTQYF. In DNA, the CDR3 is TGTGCCAGCAGCCAATCCGATGCCCCCAGGTCCTCAATCACAGATACGCAGTATTTT.

The gene calls are TRBV15 and TRBJ1-2; 7 nucleotides agree with TRBD1. Germline V gives CDR1 LNHNV, CDR2 YYDKDF (reference sequence). The CDR3 loop spans 13 amino acids. The V segment lost 6 bases and the J segment 8 bases; nucleotides outside the gene matches: 9. Here the CDR3 reads CATSQTGKYGYTF. The CDR3 nucleotides read TGTGCCACCAGTCAGACAGGGAAGTACGGCTACACCTTC.

In this sample, this clone turned up once. The V and J genes are TRBV7-8 and TRBJ2-5; D not certain. The length of the CDR3 is 16 residues. Trimming cost V 2 bases and J 5 bases, with 18 bases left between them. CDR1 and CDR2 from the germline V gene are SGHVS and FQNEAQ. The CDR3 is CASSLNWVSGRETQYF. DNA for the CDR3: TGTGCCAGCAGCTTAAATTGGGTCTCGGGTCGGGAGACCCAGTACTTC.

This clone was counted a single time. The rearrangement links TRBV4-3 to TRBJ2-7; 9 bases agree with TRBD2. Germline V lookup: CDR1 LGHNA, CDR2 YSLEER. This CDR3 spans 20 amino acids. V lost 0 bases, J lost 2 bases, and 17 bases stayed unmatched. CDR3 sequence (DNA): TGCGCCAGCAGCCAAGAGAGGCAGGGACAGACTAGCGGAGTAACCTACGAGCAGTACTTC. Translated, it gives CASSQERQGQTSGVTYEQYF.

This sequence joins TRBV6-6 and TRBJ1-2; D perhaps matches TRBD1 (5 bases). Trimming removed 7 bases at V and 2 bases at J, with 14 bases between. The CDR3 spans 14 residues. Germline V gene data show CDR1 as MNHNY and CDR2 as SVGAGI (reference sequence). In DNA form, the CDR3 reads TGTGCCAGCACCCCCGGACAAACCAACTATGGCTACACCTTC. Translation: CASTPGQTNYGYTF.